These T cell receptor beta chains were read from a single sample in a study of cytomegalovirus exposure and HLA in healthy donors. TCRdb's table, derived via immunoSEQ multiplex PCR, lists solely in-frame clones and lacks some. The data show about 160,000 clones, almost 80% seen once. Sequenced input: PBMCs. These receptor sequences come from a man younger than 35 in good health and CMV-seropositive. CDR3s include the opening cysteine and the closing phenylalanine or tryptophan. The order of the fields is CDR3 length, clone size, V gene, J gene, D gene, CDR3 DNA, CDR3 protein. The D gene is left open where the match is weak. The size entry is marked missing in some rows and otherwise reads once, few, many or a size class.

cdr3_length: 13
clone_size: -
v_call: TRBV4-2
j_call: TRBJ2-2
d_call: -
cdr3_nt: TGTGCCAGCAGCCAAGCGGTGTCCGGGGAGCTGTTTTTT
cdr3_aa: CASSQAVSGELFF

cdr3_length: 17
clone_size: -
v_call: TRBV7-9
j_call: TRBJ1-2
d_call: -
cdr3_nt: TGTGCCAGCAGCTTAACCCTGGGCGAGGACAGCCTATATGGCTACACCTTC
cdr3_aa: CASSLTLGEDSLYGYTF

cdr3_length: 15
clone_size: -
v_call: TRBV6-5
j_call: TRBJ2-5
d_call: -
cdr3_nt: TGTGCCAGCAGTTCCCAGAGGAGGGGTGCAGAGACCCAGTACTTC
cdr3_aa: CASSSQRRGAETQYF

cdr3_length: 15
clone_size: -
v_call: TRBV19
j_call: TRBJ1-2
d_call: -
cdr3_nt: TGTGCCAGTAATACCGTCACAGGTCGTCCCTATGGCTACACCTTC
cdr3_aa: CASNTVTGRPYGYTF

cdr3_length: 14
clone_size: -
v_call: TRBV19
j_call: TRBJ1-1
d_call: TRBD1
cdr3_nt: TGTGCCAGCCAGCCGGGACAGACGAACACTGAAGCTTTCTTT
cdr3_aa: CASQPGQTNTEAFF

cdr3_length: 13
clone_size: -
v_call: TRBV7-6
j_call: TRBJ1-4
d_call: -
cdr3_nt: TGTGCCAGCAGCCTTGCAACTAATGAAAAACTGTTTTTT
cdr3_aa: CASSLATNEKLFF

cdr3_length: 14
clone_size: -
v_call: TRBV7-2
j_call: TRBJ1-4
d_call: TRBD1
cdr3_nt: TGTGCCAGCAAACGTCAGGACAGGGAGGAAAAACTGTTTTTT
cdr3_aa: CASKRQDREEKLFF

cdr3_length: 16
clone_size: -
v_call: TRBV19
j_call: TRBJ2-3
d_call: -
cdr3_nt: TGTGCCAGTAGTCCTACCGGGACTGGAAGCACAGATACGCAGTATTTT
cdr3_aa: CASSPTGTGSTDTQYF

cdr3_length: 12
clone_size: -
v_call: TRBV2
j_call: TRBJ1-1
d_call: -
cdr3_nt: TGTGCCAGCAGAGGGAGGGACACTGAAGCTTTCTTT
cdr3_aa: CASRGRDTEAFF

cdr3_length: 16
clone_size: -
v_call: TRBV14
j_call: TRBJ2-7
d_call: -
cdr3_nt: TGTGCCAGCAGCCAAGAGATACCAGCGTTAACCTACGAGCAGTACTTC
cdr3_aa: CASSQEIPALTYEQYF

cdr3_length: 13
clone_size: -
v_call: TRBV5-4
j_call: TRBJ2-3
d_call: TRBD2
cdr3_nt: TGTGTGTCGGGGGGGGGCCTTGGAGATACGCAGTATTTT
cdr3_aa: CVSGGGLGDTQYF

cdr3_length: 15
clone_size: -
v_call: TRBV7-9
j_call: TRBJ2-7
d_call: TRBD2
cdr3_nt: TGTGCCAGCAGTCCAGATAGCGGGAGGGTCTACGAGCAGTACTTC
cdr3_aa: CASSPDSGRVYEQYF

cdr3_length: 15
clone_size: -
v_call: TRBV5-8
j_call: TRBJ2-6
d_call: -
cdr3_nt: TGTGCCAGCAGAATGCGGGGCCTGAGGGCCAACGTCCTGACTTTC
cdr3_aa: CASRMRGLRANVLTF

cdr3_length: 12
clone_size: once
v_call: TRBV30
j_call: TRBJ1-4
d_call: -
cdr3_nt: TGTGCCTGGCAGGGATCGGGTGAAAAACTGTTTTTT
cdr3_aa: CAWQGSGEKLFF

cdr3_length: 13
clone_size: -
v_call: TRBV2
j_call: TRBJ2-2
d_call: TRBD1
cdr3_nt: TGTGCCAGCACCAGGGGGCCTGACGGGGAGCTGTTTTTT
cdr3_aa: CASTRGPDGELFF

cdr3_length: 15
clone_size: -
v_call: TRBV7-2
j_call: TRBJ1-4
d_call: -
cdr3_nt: TGTGCCAGCAGCTTGTTTACGGGAACTAATGAAAAACTGTTTTTT
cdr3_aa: CASSLFTGTNEKLFF

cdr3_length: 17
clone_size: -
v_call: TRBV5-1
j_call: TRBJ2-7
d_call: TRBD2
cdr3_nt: TGCGCCAGCAGCTTGCTGGGGGTAGCGGGAGGGCGCGACGAGCAGTACTTC
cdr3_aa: CASSLLGVAGGRDEQYF

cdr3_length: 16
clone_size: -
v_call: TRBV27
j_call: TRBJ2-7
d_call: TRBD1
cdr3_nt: TGTGCCAGCAGTTTTCTGACAGGGGAGGTCGGTTACGAGCAGTACTTC
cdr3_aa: CASSFLTGEVGYEQYF

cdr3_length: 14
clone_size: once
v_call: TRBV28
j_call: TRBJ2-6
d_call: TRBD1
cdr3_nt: TGTGCCAGTTTACAGGGGGCTGGGGCCAACGTCCTGACTTTC
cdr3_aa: CASLQGAGANVLTF

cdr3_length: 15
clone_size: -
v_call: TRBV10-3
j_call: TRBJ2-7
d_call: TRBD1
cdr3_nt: TGTGCCATCAGGTACCCGGGACAGGTCCCCCACGAGCAGTACTTC
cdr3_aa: CAIRYPGQVPHEQYF

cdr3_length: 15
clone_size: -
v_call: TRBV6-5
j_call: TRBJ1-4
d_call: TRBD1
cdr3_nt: TGTGCCAGCAGCCGGACAGGGTCCGACCGAGAAAAACTGTTTTTT
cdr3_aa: CASSRTGSDREKLFF

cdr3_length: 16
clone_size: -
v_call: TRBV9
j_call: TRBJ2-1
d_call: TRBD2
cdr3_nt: TGTGCCAGCAGCCCCCGACTAGCGGGCACCTACAATGAGCAGTTCTTC
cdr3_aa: CASSPRLAGTYNEQFF

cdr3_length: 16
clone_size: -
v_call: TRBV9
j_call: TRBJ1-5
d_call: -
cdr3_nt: TGTGCCAGCAGCCCCTGCCGGGAGCCAAGTTGGGCGCCCCAGCATTTT
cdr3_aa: CASSPCREPSWAPQHF

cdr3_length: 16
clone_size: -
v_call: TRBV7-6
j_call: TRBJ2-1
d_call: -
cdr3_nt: TGTGCCAGCAGCCGGATAACAGGGCGCGGTTGGAATGAGCAGTTCTTC
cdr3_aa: CASSRITGRGWNEQFF

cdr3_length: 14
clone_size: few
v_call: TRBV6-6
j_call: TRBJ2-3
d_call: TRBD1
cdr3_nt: TGTGCCAGCAGTTCTACGGGACAGGGGGATACGCAGTATTTT
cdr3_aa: CASSSTGQGDTQYF

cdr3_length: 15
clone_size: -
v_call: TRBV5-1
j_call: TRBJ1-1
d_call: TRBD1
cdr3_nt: TGCGCCAGCAGCTACCACGGGACAGAGAACACTGAAGCTTTCTTT
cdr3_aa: CASSYHGTENTEAFF

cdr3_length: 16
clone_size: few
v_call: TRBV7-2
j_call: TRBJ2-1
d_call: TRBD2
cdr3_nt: TGTGCCAGCAGCAGACGTCTAGCGGGAGGGCCTAATGAGCAGTTCTTC
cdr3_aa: CASSRRLAGGPNEQFF

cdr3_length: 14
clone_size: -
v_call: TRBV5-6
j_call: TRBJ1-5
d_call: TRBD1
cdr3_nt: TGTGCCAGCAGCTTGGAACAGGGGGGCCAGCCCCAGCATTTT
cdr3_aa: CASSLEQGGQPQHF

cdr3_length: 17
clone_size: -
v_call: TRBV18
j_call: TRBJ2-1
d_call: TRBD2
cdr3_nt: TGTGCCAGCTCACCACTACTAGCGGGAGGCTCCTACAATGAGCAGTTCTTC
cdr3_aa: CASSPLLAGGSYNEQFF

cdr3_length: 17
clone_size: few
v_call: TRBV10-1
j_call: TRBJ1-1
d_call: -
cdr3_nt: TGCGCCAGCACCCCGAGCAGGCTCGGAACCCCTAACACTGAAGCTTTCTTT
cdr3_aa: CASTPSRLGTPNTEAFF

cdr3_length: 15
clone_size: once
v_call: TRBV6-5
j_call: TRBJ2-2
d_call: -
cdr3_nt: TGTGCCACTCTTTTCGGGGAGGCGGACACCGGGGAGCTGTTTTTT
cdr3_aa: CATLFGEADTGELFF

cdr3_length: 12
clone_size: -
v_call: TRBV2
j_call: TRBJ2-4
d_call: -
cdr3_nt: TGTGCCAGCAGTGACAATGAGGCTATTCAGTACTTC
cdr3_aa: CASSDNEAIQYF

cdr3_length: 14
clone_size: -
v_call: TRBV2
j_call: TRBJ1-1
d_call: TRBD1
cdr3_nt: TGTGCCAGCAGTGGGCGACAGGGGGCGAAGGGAGCTTTCTTT
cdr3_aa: CASSGRQGAKGAFF

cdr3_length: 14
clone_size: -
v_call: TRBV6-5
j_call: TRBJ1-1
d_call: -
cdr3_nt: TGTGCCAGCAGTGAGGCGGGGCTGAGCACTGAAGCTTTCTTT
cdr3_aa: CASSEAGLSTEAFF

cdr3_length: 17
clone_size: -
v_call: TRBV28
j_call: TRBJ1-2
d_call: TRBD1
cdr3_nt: TGTGCCAGCAGTGGAACAGGGGCCCTTTCCCTAAACTATGGCTACACCTTC
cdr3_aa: CASSGTGALSLNYGYTF

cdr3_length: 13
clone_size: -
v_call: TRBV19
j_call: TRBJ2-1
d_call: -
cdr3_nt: TGTGCCAGTAGTATCACCCTATCGGGTGAGCAGTTCTTC
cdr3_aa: CASSITLSGEQFF

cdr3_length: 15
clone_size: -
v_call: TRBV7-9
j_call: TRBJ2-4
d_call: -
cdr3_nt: TGTGCCAGCAGCTCACCGGACCACACTAGGGACATTCAGTACTTC
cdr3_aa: CASSSPDHTRDIQYF

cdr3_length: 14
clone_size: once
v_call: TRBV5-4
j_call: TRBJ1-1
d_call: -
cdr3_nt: TGTGCCAGCAGCTTGACAGTTGCAGGCGCTGAAGCTTTCTTT
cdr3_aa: CASSLTVAGAEAFF

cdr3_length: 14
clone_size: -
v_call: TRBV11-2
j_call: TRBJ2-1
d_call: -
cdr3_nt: TGTGCCAGCAGGAGACTAGACTCCTACAATGAGCAGTTCTTC
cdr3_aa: CASRRLDSYNEQFF

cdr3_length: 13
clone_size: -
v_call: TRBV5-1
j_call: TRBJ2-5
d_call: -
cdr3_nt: TGCGCCAGCAGTATGCTCCCCGGGGAGACCCAGTACTTC
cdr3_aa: CASSMLPGETQYF

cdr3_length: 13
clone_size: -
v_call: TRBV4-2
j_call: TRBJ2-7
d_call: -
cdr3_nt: TGTGCCAGCAGCCAGGCCGGGAATTACGAGCAGTACTTC
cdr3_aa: CASSQAGNYEQYF

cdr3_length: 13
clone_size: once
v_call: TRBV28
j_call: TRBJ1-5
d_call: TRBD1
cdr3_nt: TGTGCCAGCAGTCGGACAGGGAAACAGCCCCAGCATTTT
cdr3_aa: CASSRTGKQPQHF

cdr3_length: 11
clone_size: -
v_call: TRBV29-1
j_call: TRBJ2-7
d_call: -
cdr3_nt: TGCAGCGTTGGTTTCAGCTACGAGCAGTACTTC
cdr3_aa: CSVGFSYEQYF

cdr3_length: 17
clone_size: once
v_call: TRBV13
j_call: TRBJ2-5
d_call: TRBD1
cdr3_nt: TGTGCCAGCAGCGCTGAGGGAGACAGGGGGCCACGGGAGACCCAGTACTTC
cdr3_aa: CASSAEGDRGPRETQYF

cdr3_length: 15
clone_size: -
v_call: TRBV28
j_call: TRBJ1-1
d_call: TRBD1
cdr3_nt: TGTGCCAGCAGTTTACCATTGACAGGGGGAAATGAAGCTTTCTTT
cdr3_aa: CASSLPLTGGNEAFF

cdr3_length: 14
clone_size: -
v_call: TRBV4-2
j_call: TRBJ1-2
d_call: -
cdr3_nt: TGTGCCAGCAGCCAAGGGGGGGACCTCTATGGCTACACCTTC
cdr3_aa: CASSQGGDLYGYTF

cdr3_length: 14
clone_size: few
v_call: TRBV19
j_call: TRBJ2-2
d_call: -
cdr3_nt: TGTGCCAGCAGATCAGGGGTAGGCACCGGGGAGCTGTTTTTT
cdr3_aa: CASRSGVGTGELFF

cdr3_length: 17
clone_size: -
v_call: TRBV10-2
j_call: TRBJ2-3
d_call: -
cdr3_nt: TGCGCCAGCAGTGGGGGGGTGGGGCCAGGAAGCACAGATACGCAGTATTTT
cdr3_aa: CASSGGVGPGSTDTQYF

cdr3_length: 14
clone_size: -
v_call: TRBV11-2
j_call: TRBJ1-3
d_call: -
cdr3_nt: TGTGCCAGCAGCTCAAAACCGGCTGGAAACACCATATATTTT
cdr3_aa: CASSSKPAGNTIYF

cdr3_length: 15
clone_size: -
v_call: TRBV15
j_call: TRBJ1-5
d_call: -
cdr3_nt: TGTGCCACCAGCAGAGATCCAGGAGGACATCAGCCCCAGCATTTT
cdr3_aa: CATSRDPGGHQPQHF

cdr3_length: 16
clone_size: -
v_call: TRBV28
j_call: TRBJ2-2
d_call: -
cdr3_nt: TGTGCCAGCAGTTTGGAGGGACTTACATCGGACGGGGAGCTGTTTTTT
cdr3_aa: CASSLEGLTSDGELFF

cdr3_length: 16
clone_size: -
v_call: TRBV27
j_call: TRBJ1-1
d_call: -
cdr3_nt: TGTGCCAGCAGAACGGATCGAGGGCCGGCGAACACTGAAGCTTTCTTT
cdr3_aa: CASRTDRGPANTEAFF

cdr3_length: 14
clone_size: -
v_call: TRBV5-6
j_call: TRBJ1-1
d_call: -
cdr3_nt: TGTGCCAGCAGCTTGGAGGGGGTGTGGACTGAAGCTTTCTTT
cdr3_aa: CASSLEGVWTEAFF

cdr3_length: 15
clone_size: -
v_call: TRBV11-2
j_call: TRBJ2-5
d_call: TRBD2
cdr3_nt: TGTGCCAGCAGCTATGGGGGGGGGATCCAAGAGACCCAGTACTTC
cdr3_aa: CASSYGGGIQETQYF

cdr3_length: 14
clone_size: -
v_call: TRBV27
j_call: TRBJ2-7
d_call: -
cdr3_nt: TGTGCCAGCAGTATTGCAGGGTACGCCTACGAGCAGTACTTC
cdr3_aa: CASSIAGYAYEQYF

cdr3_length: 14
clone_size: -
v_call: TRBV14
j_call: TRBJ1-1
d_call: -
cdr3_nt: TGTGCCAGCAGCCAAGTAAGAGGGAACACTGAAGCTTTCTTT
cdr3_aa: CASSQVRGNTEAFF

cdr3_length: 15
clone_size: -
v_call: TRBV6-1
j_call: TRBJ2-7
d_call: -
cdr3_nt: TGTGCCAGCAGTGATTTCCGGGGATTATCCTACGAGCAGTACTTC
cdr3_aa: CASSDFRGLSYEQYF